The entry below describes one T cell receptor (beta chain). Methods used by the authors: Reference gene primer amplification gave nucleated cell count estimates. The repertoire was sequenced with immunoSEQ multiplex PCR; TCRdb's copy has only in-frame clones and lacks some. V and J calls and clone size are as listed in that table; D and trimming were resolved from the DNA. The sample records 110,000 or so clones, roughly 84% being singletons. The entry originates in a study of blood T cell repertoires in COVID-19. The wider study: Italy, Spain and the United States were the sources of the convalescent and acute COVID-19 samples. The analysed material was cDNA or gDNA that came from T cells, B-cell-depleted T cells, or PBMCs.

V was trimmed by 6 bases and J by 4 bases, leaving 18 bases between them. The CDR3 has 15 residues. Germline values: CDR1 SNHLY, CDR2 FYNNEI. The TCR sequence derives from a woman between 70 and 85 years old who had recovered from COVID-19. The sequencing sample was made of peripheral blood. The V call is TRBV2, the J call TRBJ1-1; tentative D call: TRBD1 (5 bases). This CDR3 is CASRRRDGRGTEAFF. DNA for the CDR3: TGTGCCAGCAGACGGAGGGACGGACGGGGCACTGAAGCTTTCTTT.